This T cell receptor (beta chain) was identified during a study of T cell clonotyping in hematopoietic cell transplantation. General study points: Cells were unsorted, so CD4 and CD8 contributions were not separated. Pathologically expanded recipient clonotypes increased progressively from day 30 to day 180 as diversity fell.

About this clone: Its antigen remains unidentified.

The table came from immunoSEQ multiplex PCR; TCRdb's copy has only in-frame clones and leaves some out. Here the sample spans around 17,000 clones, 85% to 90% being singletons. The clonotype was recovered from a male patient in his sixties or seventies who had an allogeneic stem cell transplant from a related donor, so the T cells may come from the graft donor. Some clones in this sample may be carry-over from other donors' samples. The sample in question was PBMCs, obtained 100 days after allogeneic stem cell transplant.

The CDR3 spells CASSRTRDQETQYF. CDR3 bases: TGCGCCAGCAGCCGGACCAGGGACCAAGAGACCCAGTACTTC. The gene calls are TRBV4-3 and TRBJ2-5, with D perhaps matching TRBD1 (5 bases). Germline CDR1 LGHNA, CDR2 YSLEER. Trimming pared 4 bases from V and 0 bases from J, leaving 9 bases between. There are 14 residues in the CDR3.